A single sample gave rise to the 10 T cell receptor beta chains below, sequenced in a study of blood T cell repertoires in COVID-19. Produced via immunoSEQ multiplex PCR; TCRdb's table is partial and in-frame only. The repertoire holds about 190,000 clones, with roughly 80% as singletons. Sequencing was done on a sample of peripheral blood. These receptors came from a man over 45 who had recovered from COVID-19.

The CDR3 DNA reads as TGTGCCAGCTCAAAGGACGGGAGCTCCTACGAGCAGTACTTC. Translation: CASSKDGSSYEQYF. V and J are TRBV18 and TRBJ2-7, with D tentatively TRBD2 (6 bases). Germline loops: CDR1 KGHSH, CDR2 LQKENI. The CDR3 covers 14 residues. The V gene lost 5 bases and the J gene lost 0 bases, with 11 bases spanning the gap.

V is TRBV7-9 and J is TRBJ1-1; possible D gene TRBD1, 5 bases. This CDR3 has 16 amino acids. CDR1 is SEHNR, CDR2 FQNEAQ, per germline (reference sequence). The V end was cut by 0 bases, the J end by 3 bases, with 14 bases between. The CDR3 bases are TGTGCCAGCAGCTTAGCGCTGACAGCTCGGGACACTGAAGCTTTCTTT. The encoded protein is CASSLALTARDTEAFF. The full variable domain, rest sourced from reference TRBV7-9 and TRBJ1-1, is DTGVSQNPRHKITKRGQNVTFRCDPISEHNRLYWYRQTLGQGPEFLTYFQNEAQLEKSRLLSDRFSAERPKGSFSTLEIQRTEQGDSAMYLCASSLALTARDTEAFFGQGTRLTVV.

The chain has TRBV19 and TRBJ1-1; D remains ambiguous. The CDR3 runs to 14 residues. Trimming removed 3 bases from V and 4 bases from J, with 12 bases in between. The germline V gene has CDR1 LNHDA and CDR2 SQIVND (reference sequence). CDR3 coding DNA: TGTGCCAGTAGTATTACCCCAGCGGGCACTGAAGCTTTCTTT. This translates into CASSITPAGTEAFF.

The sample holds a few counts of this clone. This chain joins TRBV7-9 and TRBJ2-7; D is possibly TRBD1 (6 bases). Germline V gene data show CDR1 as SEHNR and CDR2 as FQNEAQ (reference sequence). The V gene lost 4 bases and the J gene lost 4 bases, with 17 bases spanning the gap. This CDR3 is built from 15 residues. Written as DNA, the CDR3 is TGTGCCAGCAGCTCAACAGGGTCCGGGCGTTACGAGCAGTACTTC. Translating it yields CASSSTGSGRYEQYF.

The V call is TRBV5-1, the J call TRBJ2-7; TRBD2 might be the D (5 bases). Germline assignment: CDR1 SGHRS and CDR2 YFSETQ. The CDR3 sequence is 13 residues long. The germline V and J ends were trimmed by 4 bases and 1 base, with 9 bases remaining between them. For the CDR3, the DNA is TGCGCCAGCAGCAGCGGCAGGTCCTACGAGCAGTACTTC. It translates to CASSSGRSYEQYF. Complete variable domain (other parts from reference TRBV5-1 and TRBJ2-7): KAGVTQTPRYLIKTRGQQVTLSCSPISGHRSVSWYQQTPGQGLQFLFEYFSETQRNKGNFPGRFSGRQFSNSRSEMNVSTLELGDSALYLCASSSGRSYEQYFGPGTRLTVT.

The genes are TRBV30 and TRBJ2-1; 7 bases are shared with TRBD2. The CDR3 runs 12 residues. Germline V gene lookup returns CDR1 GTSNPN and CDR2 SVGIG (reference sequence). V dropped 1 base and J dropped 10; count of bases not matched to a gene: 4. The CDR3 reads CAWSAAAGEQFF. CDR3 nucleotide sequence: TGTGCCTGGAGTGCTGCAGCGGGGGAGCAGTTCTTC.

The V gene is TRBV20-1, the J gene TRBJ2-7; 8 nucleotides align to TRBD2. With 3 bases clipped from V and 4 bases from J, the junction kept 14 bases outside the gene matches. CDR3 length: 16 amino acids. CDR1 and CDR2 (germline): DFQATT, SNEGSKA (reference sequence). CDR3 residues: CSASGDLRGGSYEQYF. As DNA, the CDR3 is TGCAGTGCTAGTGGGGACCTCCGGGGGGGATCGTACGAGCAGTACTTC.

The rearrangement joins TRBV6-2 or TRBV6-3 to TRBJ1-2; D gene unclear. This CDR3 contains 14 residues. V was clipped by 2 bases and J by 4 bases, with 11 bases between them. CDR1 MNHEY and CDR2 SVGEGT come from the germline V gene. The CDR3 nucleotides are TGTGCCAGCAGTTACAGGTCCAGGATCTATGGCTACACCTTC. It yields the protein CASSYRSRIYGYTF.

In DNA form, the CDR3 reads TGTGCCAGCAAAACAGGGGGCTCGGTCAATGAGCAGTTCTTC. Protein product: CASKTGGSVNEQFF. The chain employs TRBV28 and TRBJ2-1, with 9 bases fitting TRBD1. CDR1 and CDR2 from the germline V gene are MDHEN and SYDVKM. J was trimmed by 6 bases and V by 7 bases; bases with no gene match: 7. The CDR3 is 14 amino acids. The variable domain in full, with the rest retrieved from reference TRBV28 and TRBJ2-1, is DVKVTQSSRYLVKRTGEKVFLECVQDMDHENMFWYRQDPGLGLRLIYFSYDVKMKEKGDIPEGYSVSREKKERFSLILESASTNQTSMYLCASKTGGSVNEQFFGPGTRLTVL.

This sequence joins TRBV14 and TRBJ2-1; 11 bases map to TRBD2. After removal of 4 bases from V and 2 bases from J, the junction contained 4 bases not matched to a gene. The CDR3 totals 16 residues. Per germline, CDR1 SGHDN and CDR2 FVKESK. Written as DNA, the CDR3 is TGTGCCAGCAGCCCATTAGCGGGAGGGCCCTACAATGAGCAGTTCTTC. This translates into CASSPLAGGPYNEQFF.